In this sample, the clone carrying this T cell receptor (beta chain) turned up a few times. Its specificity is not known. The sample is drawn from a study of T cell repertoires in cytomegalovirus infection. Turning to the study itself: Shared public TCR beta signatures pointed to both CMV infection and a matching HLA type.

The CDR3 has 16 residues. Between the trimmed V and J ends, which lost 3 bases and 0 bases, there was a span of 12 bases. The germline gives CDR1 KGHSH, CDR2 LQKENI. General observations from the study: The study found HLA-C-restricted CMV-specific TCR beta clonotypes dominating the ex vivo response.

Using its own MiXCR run on the reads, TCRdb lists one record per CDR3 protein. The sample lists fewer than 1,000,000 distinct CDR3 sequences; approximately 31% were seen once. Sequenced material: cultured CD8+ T cells from PBMCs, taken from culture after CMV antigen stimulation. This sequence was found in a human donor in good health (CMV status not recorded). Some clones in this sample may be carry-over from other donors' samples. The V call is TRBV18, the J call TRBJ1-5; D gene unclear. CDR3 amino acids: CASSPVRYSSNQPQHF. In DNA form, the CDR3 reads TGTGCCAGCTCACCGGTGAGATACAGTAGCAATCAGCCCCAGCATTTT.